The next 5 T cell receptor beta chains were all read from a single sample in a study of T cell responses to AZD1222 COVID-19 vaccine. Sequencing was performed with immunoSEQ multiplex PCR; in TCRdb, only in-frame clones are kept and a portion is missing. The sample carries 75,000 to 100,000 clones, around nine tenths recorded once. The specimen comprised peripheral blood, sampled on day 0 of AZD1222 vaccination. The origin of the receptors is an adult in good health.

DNA of the CDR3: TGTGCCAGCAGTTTAATACAGGACACTGAAGCTTTCTTT. This codes for CASSLIQDTEAFF. This chain connects TRBV12-3 or TRBV12-4 to TRBJ1-1; maybe TRBD1 (5 bases). CDR3 length: 13 amino acids. Trimming left V 2 bases short and J 3 bases short, with 7 bases between.

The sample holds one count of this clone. In nucleotides, the CDR3 is TGTGCCAGCGGCTCACTAGAAACGGGCTACGAGCAGTACTTC. This sequence encodes CASGSLETGYEQYF. The gene calls are TRBV2 and TRBJ2-7; TRBD2 might be the D (5 bases). The CDR3 runs 14 residues. Trimming left V 8 bases short and J 3 bases short, with 17 bases between. The germline V gene has CDR1 SNHLY and CDR2 FYNNEI.

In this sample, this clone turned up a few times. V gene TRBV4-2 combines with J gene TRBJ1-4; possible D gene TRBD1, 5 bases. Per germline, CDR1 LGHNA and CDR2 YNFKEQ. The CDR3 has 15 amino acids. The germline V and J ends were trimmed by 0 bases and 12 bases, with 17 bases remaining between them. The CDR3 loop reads CASSQDEISGRELFF. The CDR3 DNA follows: TGTGCCAGCAGCCAAGACGAAATCTCAGGGCGTGAACTGTTTTTT.

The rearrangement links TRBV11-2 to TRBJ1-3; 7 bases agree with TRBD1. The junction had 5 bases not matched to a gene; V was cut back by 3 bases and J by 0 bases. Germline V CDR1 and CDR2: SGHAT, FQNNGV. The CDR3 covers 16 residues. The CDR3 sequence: CASSLWGQNSGNTIYF. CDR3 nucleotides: TGTGCCAGCAGCTTGTGGGGACAGAACTCTGGAAACACCATATATTTT. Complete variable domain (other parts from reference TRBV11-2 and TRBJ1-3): EAGVAQSPRYKIIEKRQSVAFWCNPISGHATLYWYQQILGQGPKLLIQFQNNGVVDDSQLPKDRFSAERLKGVDSTLKIQPAKLEDSAVYLCASSLWGQNSGNTIYFGEGSWLTVV.

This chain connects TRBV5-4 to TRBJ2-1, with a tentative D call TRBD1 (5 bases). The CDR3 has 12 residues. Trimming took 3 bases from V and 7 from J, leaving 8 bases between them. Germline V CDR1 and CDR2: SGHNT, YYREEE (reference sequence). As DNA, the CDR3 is TGTGCCAGCAGCTCCAGGGTAAATGAGCAGTTCTTC. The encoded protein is CASSSRVNEQFF.